The 3 T cell receptor beta chains in this list originate from one sample, sequenced in a study of shared clonotypes between healthy human individuals. The assay was immunoSEQ multiplex PCR, and TCRdb's table has in-frame clones only and misses some. The table includes approximately 710,000 clones, 90% detected once. The sequenced sample consisted of memory CD8+ T cells from PBMCs. Documented subset: CD45RO+ cells pooled with CCR7-negative TemRA cells. Receptors were obtained from a man aged 18 to 30 in good health. Some clones in this sample may be carry-over from other donors' samples.

V and J are TRBV7-9 and TRBJ2-2; the D is unclear. Germline lookup yields CDR1 SEHNR and CDR2 FQNEAQ (reference sequence). This CDR3 region has 13 residues. V was trimmed by 10 bases and J by 0 bases, leaving 9 bases between them. CDR3 nucleotides: TGTGCCACGAAGGTCGCGAACACCGGGGAGCTGTTTTTT. Its protein is CATKVANTGELFF.

The genes are TRBV7-8 and TRBJ1-5, with D tentatively TRBD1 (6 bases). Germline loops: CDR1 SGHVS, CDR2 FQNEAQ. The CDR3 is made up of 14 amino acids. Deletions cut 5 bases from V and 4 bases from J, with 12 bases between. CDR3 sequence (DNA): TGTGCCAGCAGCCAACAGGGATCTAATCAGCCCCAGCATTTT. This encodes CASSQQGSNQPQHF.

The V gene is TRBV4-3, the J gene TRBJ2-1; 8 nucleotides align to TRBD2. Per germline, CDR1 LGHNA and CDR2 YSLEER. J was trimmed by 0 bases and V by 4 bases; bases with no gene match: 8. CDR3 length: 17 amino acids. The CDR3 protein is CASSPEGSGSSYNEQFF. Here the CDR3 DNA reads TGCGCCAGCAGCCCGGAAGGGAGCGGGAGCTCCTACAATGAGCAGTTCTTC.